The clone carrying this TCR beta chain has at least ten counts. What it binds is unknown. The CDR3 is 16 residues long. The germline gives CDR1 SGHAT, CDR2 FQNNGV. Trimming took off 2 bases at V and 2 bases at J, with 16 bases between the two ends. This sample is part of a study of T cells in Graves' hyperthyroidism and ophthalmopathy. Amplified TCR beta CDR3 regions derived from RNA transcripts. HTBI primers were employed in a first-round RT-PCR of the TCR CDR3. TCRdb redid the calling of the multiplex PCR reads with MiXCR, one entry per CDR3 protein. Here the sample spans some 600,000 distinct CDR3 sequences, around 13% being singletons. General study points: Among thyroid clonotypes expanded above 0.001, most also appeared in blood.

The sample consisted of blood. The sequence derives from a woman in her 30s with Graves' hyperthyroidism that later progressed to Graves' ophthalmopathy. The chain recombines TRBV11-2 with TRBJ2-7, with D possibly TRBD2 on 6 matching bases. CDR3 protein: CASSLHSLGGTYEQYF. The CDR3 region has the DNA TGTGCCAGCAGCTTACACTCCCTGGGGGGTACCTACGAGCAGTACTTC.